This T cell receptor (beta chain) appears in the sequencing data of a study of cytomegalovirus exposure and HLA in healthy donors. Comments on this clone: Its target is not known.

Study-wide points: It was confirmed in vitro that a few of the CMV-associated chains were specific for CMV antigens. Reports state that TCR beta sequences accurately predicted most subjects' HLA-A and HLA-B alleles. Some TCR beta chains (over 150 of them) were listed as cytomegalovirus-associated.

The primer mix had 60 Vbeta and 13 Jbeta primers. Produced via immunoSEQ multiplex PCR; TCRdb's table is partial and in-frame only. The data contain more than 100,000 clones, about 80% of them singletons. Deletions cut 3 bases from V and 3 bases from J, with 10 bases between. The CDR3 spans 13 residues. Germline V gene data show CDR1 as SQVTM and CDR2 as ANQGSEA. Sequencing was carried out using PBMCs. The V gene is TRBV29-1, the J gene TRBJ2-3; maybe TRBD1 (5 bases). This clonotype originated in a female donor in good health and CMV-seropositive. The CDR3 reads CSVDSDSTDTQYF. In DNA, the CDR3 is TGCAGCGTTGACTCCGACAGTACAGATACGCAGTATTTT.